This entry lists 31 T cell receptor beta chains sequenced from one sample in a study of untreated major depressive disorder. The assay was immunoSEQ multiplex PCR, and TCRdb's table has in-frame clones only and misses some. The sample yields about 22,000 clones, under 90% seen once. The sample comprised CD4+ T cells from PBMCs. All receptors derive from a woman in her 40s in good health.

J is TRBJ2-1 and V is TRBV7-2; 14 positions agree with TRBD2. Germline trimming cut 3 bases from V and 5 bases from J; bases unmatched to any gene: 9. Germline CDR1 is SGHTA and CDR2 is FQGNSA. The CDR3 sequence is 18 residues long. In nucleotides, the CDR3 is TGTGCCAGCAGCTTCCGGACTAGCGGGAGGAGGTTGGACAATGAGCAGTTCTTC. Protein: CASSFRTSGRRLDNEQFF.

This clone was picked up one time. The chain carries TRBV10-3 and TRBJ1-6, with D tentatively TRBD1 (6 bases). CDR1 is ENHRY and CDR2 is SYGVKD in the germline V gene. The germline V and J ends were trimmed by 0 bases and 12 bases, with 12 bases remaining between them. The CDR3 covers 14 residues. DNA of the CDR3: TGTGCCATCAGTGAGTCCTCAGGGGACCGACCCCTCCACTTT. Protein sequence: CAISESSGDRPLHF.

The V call is TRBV4-1, the J call TRBJ1-5; 9 bases map to TRBD1. Germline CDR1 is MGHRA and CDR2 is YSYEKL. The V gene end was trimmed by 4 bases and the J gene end by 2 bases; junction bases not matched to a gene: 6. The CDR3 totals 16 residues. CDR3 DNA: TGCGCCAGCAGCCCTTTTTGGACAGGGGGCAATCAGCCCCAGCATTTT. This encodes CASSPFWTGGNQPQHF.

CDR3 sequence reads: CASSHGSGELFF. CDR3 nucleotides: TGTGCCAGCAGCCATGGGTCCGGGGAGCTGTTTTTT. V gene TRBV4-2 combines with J gene TRBJ2-2; D not certain. V was clipped by 3 bases and J by 6 bases, with 5 bases between them. Germline V gives CDR1 LGHNA, CDR2 YNFKEQ. This CDR3 contains 12 residues.

The CDR3 loop is CASTGDRYNSPLHF. In DNA form, the CDR3 reads TGTGCCAGTACCGGAGATCGGTATAATTCACCCCTCCACTTT. The chain joins TRBV19 to TRBJ1-6; D is undetermined. The V gene's germline CDR1 is LNHDA and CDR2 SQIVND (reference sequence). Trimming took off 7 bases at V and 4 bases at J, with 11 bases between the two ends. This CDR3 spans 14 amino acids.

This rearrangement joins TRBV19 to TRBJ1-5; a weak D match, TRBD1 (6 bases). Trimming pared 7 bases from V and 2 bases from J, leaving 24 bases between. CDR1 and CDR2 from the germline V gene are LNHDA and SQIVND (reference sequence). CDR3 size: 18 residues. CDR3 nucleotide sequence: TGTGCCAGTACGTTTGGCAGGACCGGGGGGGCTGGCAATCAGCCCCAGCATTTT. It yields the protein CASTFGRTGGAGNQPQHF.

This rearrangement joins TRBV5-1 to TRBJ1-1, with D unclear. CDR1 SGHRS and CDR2 YFSETQ come from the germline V gene. The CDR3 runs 13 residues. V dropped 0 bases and J dropped 2 bases, with 5 bases sitting between them. In DNA form, the CDR3 reads TGCGCCAGCAGCTTGGTGCCAAACACTGAAGCTTTCTTT. This encodes CASSLVPNTEAFF.

V and J are TRBV19 and TRBJ2-3, with 10 bases fitting TRBD1. Germline CDR1 and CDR2: LNHDA and SQIVND (reference sequence). Germline trimming cut 5 bases from V and 5 bases from J; bases unmatched to any gene: 4. This CDR3 is 14 amino acids long. CDR3 residues: CASSDRGRGDTQYF. CDR3 DNA sequence: TGTGCCAGTAGTGACAGGGGGCGCGGAGATACGCAGTATTTT.

The gene calls are TRBV5-1 and TRBJ2-7; D may be TRBD1 (6 bases). CDR3 length: 17 residues. CDR1 and CDR2 from the germline V gene are SGHRS and YFSETQ. Trimming shortened V by 6 bases and J by 0 bases, and 22 bases separated the two germline ends. CDR3 protein: CASKVATGSISSYEQYF. CDR3 in DNA: TGCGCCAGCAAGGTCGCGACAGGATCAATTAGCTCCTACGAGCAGTACTTC.

Here the CDR3 reads CASSVGGGGEQYF. CDR3 coding DNA: TGTGCCAGCAGCGTAGGAGGTGGTGGCGAGCAGTACTTC. The chain has TRBV9 and TRBJ2-7; D call uncertain. With 0 bases removed from V and 6 bases from J, the gap between germline ends came to 10 bases. Germline-derived CDR1 and CDR2 are SGDLS and YYNGEE. This CDR3 contains 13 residues. The full variable domain, its missing parts supplied by reference TRBV9 and TRBJ2-7, is DSGVTQTPKHLITATGQRVTLRCSPRSGDLSVYWYQQSLDQGLQFLIQYYNGEERAKGNILERFSAQQFPDLHSELNLSSLELGDSALYFCASSVGGGGEQYFGPGTRLTVT.

CDR3 in DNA: TGCAGCGTGTTCGGGAGAATGAACACTGAAGCTTTCTTT. Translating it yields CSVFGRMNTEAFF. The chain is built from TRBV29-1 and TRBJ1-1; D gene uncertain. The CDR3 contains 13 residues. The V end was cut by 6 bases, the J end by 0 bases, with 11 bases between. Germline V gene sequence: CDR1 SQVTM, CDR2 ANQGSEA.

CDR3 DNA sequence: TGTGCCAGCAGCTTCAGAAGCGCGCAGAGCTCCTACAATGAGCAGTTCTTC. Amino acids: CASSFRSAQSSYNEQFF. J is TRBJ2-1 and V is TRBV5-6; D remains unclear. Germline loops: CDR1 SGHDT, CDR2 YYEEEE. Trimming took off 2 bases at V and 0 bases at J, with 15 bases between the two ends. The CDR3 has 17 amino acids.

The V and J genes are TRBV10-3 and TRBJ2-5; maybe TRBD1 (5 bases). V lost 0 bases and J 4 bases, leaving 15 bases between the germline ends. This CDR3 spans 16 amino acids. Per germline, CDR1 ENHRY and CDR2 SYGVKD. The CDR3 coding sequence is TGTGCCATCAGTGAGTCGATTTCCGCAGGGCGAGAGACCCAGTACTTC. This encodes CAISESISAGRETQYF.

This clone was detected once. The chain links TRBV30 to TRBJ2-7, with D possibly TRBD1 on 5 matching bases. The CDR3 is made up of 11 amino acids. Germline CDR1 GTSNPN, CDR2 SVGIG (reference sequence). Trimming stripped 4 bases from V and 12 bases from J, with 16 bases between. The CDR3 DNA follows: TGTGCCTGGACCAAGACCAGGGATGCGTACTTC. Amino acids: CAWTKTRDAYF.

The rearrangement joins TRBV6-5 to TRBJ1-3, with D tentatively TRBD1 (5 bases). The V end was cut by 6 bases, the J end by 0 bases, with 12 bases between. This CDR3 is built from 15 residues. Per germline, CDR1 MNHEY and CDR2 SVGAGI. CDR3 sequence (DNA): TGTGCCAGCAGGCGGGACGCCAGCTCTGGAAACACCATATATTTT. Its translation: CASRRDASSGNTIYF.

The rearrangement joins TRBV5-1 to TRBJ2-7, with TRBD2 matching over 12 bases. The CDR3 is 15 amino acids. With V trimmed by 2 bases and J by 4 bases, 4 bases remained unmatched. Germline values: CDR1 SGHRS, CDR2 YFSETQ. The CDR3: CASSFGTSGLYEQYF. Here the CDR3 DNA reads TGCGCCAGCAGCTTCGGGACTAGCGGGCTTTACGAGCAGTACTTC. Filled out from reference TRBV5-1 and TRBJ2-7, the complete variable domain reads KAGVTQTPRYLIKTRGQQVTLSCSPISGHRSVSWYQQTPGQGLQFLFEYFSETQRNKGNFPGRFSGRQFSNSRSEMNVSTLELGDSALYLCASSFGTSGLYEQYFGPGTRLTVT.

The CDR3 spells CASSAVGWTDTQYF. In nucleotides, the CDR3 is TGTGCCAGCAGTGCCGTTGGGTGGACAGATACGCAGTATTTT. The chain links TRBV2 to TRBJ2-3; D unclear. V dropped 4 bases and J dropped 3 bases, with 11 bases sitting between them. Germline CDR1 SNHLY, CDR2 FYNNEI. The length of the CDR3 is 14 residues. The entire variable domain, with the rest obtained from reference TRBV2 and TRBJ2-3, is as follows: EPEVTQTPSHQVTQMGQEVILRCVPISNHLYFYWYRQILGQKVEFLVSFYNNEISEKSEIFDDQFSVERPDGSNFTLKIRSTKLEDSAMYFCASSAVGWTDTQYFGPGTRLTVL.

The genes are TRBV6-5 and TRBJ1-4, with D possibly TRBD1 on 6 matching bases. The CDR3 covers 13 residues. Germline CDR1 and CDR2: MNHEY and SVGAGI. Trimming left V 6 bases short and J 7 bases short, with 12 bases between. The CDR3 bases are TGTGCCAGCAGAGCGCCGGGGGCTGAAAAACTGTTTTTT. This codes for CASRAPGAEKLFF.

The chain links TRBV27 to TRBJ2-3; 7 nucleotides agree with TRBD2. Germline values: CDR1 MNHEY, CDR2 SMNVEV (reference sequence). With 2 bases clipped from V and 8 bases from J, the junction kept 13 bases outside the gene matches. The CDR3 is made up of 16 amino acids. The CDR3 nucleotides are TGTGCCAGCAGTTTAGAGGGAGGGCCCAATTATGGTACGCAGTATTTT. Its translation: CASSLEGGPNYGTQYF.

This clone appeared once. This sequence joins TRBV20-1 and TRBJ1-1; no reliable D call. The CDR3 is 11 residues long. The V and J ends lost 6 bases and 6 bases respectively, with 11 bases between them. Per germline, CDR1 DFQATT and CDR2 SNEGSKA (reference sequence). CDR3 sequence: CSATRIAEAFF. The CDR3 bases are TGCAGTGCCACCCGGATCGCTGAAGCTTTCTTT.

The genes are TRBV10-3 and TRBJ2-2; the match to TRBD1 covers 8 bases. Germline CDR1 and CDR2: ENHRY and SYGVKD. The CDR3 consists of 14 residues. With V trimmed by 7 bases and J by 3 bases, 4 bases remained unmatched. Here the CDR3 DNA reads TGTGCCATCACTCAGGGGGCGGACACCGGGGAGCTGTTTTTT. This translates into CAITQGADTGELFF.

The rearrangement uses TRBV10-3 and TRBJ1-4, with D possibly TRBD1 on 6 matching bases. The germline gives CDR1 ENHRY, CDR2 SYGVKD. With 6 bases removed from V and 8 bases from J, the gap between germline ends came to 13 bases. The CDR3 totals 13 residues. The CDR3 nucleotides read TGTGCCATCAGGGGGGCCGGTAAAGAAAAACTGTTTTTT. Protein sequence: CAIRGAGKEKLFF.

This chain uses TRBV4-3 with TRBJ2-5; TRBD1 matches at 7 bases. From germline, CDR1 is LGHNA and CDR2 YSLEER. This CDR3 is built from 16 residues. The V and J ends lost 0 bases and 0 bases, in that order; junction bases with no gene match: 4. CDR3 DNA: TGCGCCAGCAGCCAAGATTCGGGACAGAACCAAGAGACCCAGTACTTC. This sequence encodes CASSQDSGQNQETQYF.

The chain recombines TRBV7-3 with TRBJ1-1, with D perhaps matching TRBD1 (5 bases). The CDR3 is 13 amino acids. CDR1 is SGHTA and CDR2 is FQGTGA in the germline V gene. The germline V and J ends were trimmed by 5 bases and 4 bases, with 11 bases remaining between them. The CDR3, as DNA: TGTGCCAGCAGCCGAATGGGGGGCACTGAAGCTTTCTTT. Protein sequence: CASSRMGGTEAFF. Full variable domain (remainder filled in from reference TRBV7-3 and TRBJ1-1): GAGVSQTPSNKVTEKGKYVELRCDPISGHTALYWYRQSLGQGPEFLIYFQGTGAADDSGLPNDRFFAVRPEGSVSTLKIQRTERGDSAVYLCASSRMGGTEAFFGQGTRLTVV.

In its sample, this clone was seen a few times. The J gene is TRBJ2-1, the V gene TRBV27; D ambiguous. The CDR3 loop spans 15 amino acids. V dropped 7 bases and J dropped 2 bases, with 15 bases sitting between them. CDR1 is MNHEY and CDR2 is SMNVEV in the germline V gene (reference sequence). The CDR3: CASTLERGAYNEQFF. CDR3 nucleotides: TGTGCCAGCACCTTGGAGCGAGGTGCCTACAATGAGCAGTTCTTC.

This chain connects TRBV4-2 to TRBJ1-4; 8 bases match TRBD1. This CDR3 region has 17 residues. Germline V gene lookup returns CDR1 LGHNA and CDR2 YNFKEQ. The junction had 10 bases not matched to a gene; V was cut back by 0 bases and J by 7 bases. The CDR3 region is CASSQDVPGGISEKLFF. For the CDR3, the DNA is TGTGCCAGCAGCCAAGATGTCCCAGGGGGCATTAGTGAAAAACTGTTTTTT.

The chain has TRBV5-1 and TRBJ1-4; tentatively, D is TRBD1 (5 bases). The CDR3 is made up of 14 amino acids. CDR1 and CDR2 (germline): SGHRS, YFSETQ. The V and J ends lost 4 bases and 0 bases respectively, with 7 bases between them. Here the CDR3 DNA reads TGCGCCAGCAGCGCACAGGCAACTAATGAAAAACTGTTTTTT. Translation gives CASSAQATNEKLFF. Variable domain in full (rest from reference TRBV5-1 and TRBJ1-4): KAGVTQTPRYLIKTRGQQVTLSCSPISGHRSVSWYQQTPGQGLQFLFEYFSETQRNKGNFPGRFSGRQFSNSRSEMNVSTLELGDSALYLCASSAQATNEKLFFGSGTQLSVL.

The gene calls are TRBV4-1 and TRBJ2-1; 7 bases align to TRBD2. The CDR3 loop spans 15 amino acids. Germline trimming cut 4 bases from V and 4 bases from J; bases unmatched to any gene: 7. Germline V gives CDR1 MGHRA, CDR2 YSYEKL. The CDR3 DNA sequence: TGCGCCAGCAGCCGGGAAGCGGGATCTTACAATGAGCAGTTCTTC. This gives the protein CASSREAGSYNEQFF.

The V call is TRBV5-5, the J call TRBJ2-3, with 16 bases aligning to TRBD2. V gave up 0 bases and J gave up 0 bases; unmatched junction bases: 7. CDR1 and CDR2 from the germline V gene are SGHKS and YYEKEE (reference sequence). The CDR3 spans 20 residues. CDR3 nucleotide sequence: TGTGCCAGCAGCTTGGCGGGACTAGCGGGGGGGCCTCCTAGCACAGATACGCAGTATTTT. It translates to CASSLAGLAGGPPSTDTQYF.

This chain uses TRBV18 with TRBJ2-3, with D uncertain. CDR1 and CDR2 (germline): KGHSH, LQKENI. Trimming left V 2 bases short and J 4 bases short, with 7 bases between. The CDR3 spans 13 residues. CDR3 DNA sequence: TGTGCCAGCTCACCATACTTGCCAGATACGCAGTATTTT. This gives the protein CASSPYLPDTQYF.

This rearrangement joins TRBV7-2 to TRBJ1-1; no clear D. CDR3 length: 17 residues. With 1 base removed from V and 0 bases from J, the gap between germline ends came to 15 bases. CDR1 is SGHTA, CDR2 FQGNSA, per germline. The CDR3 region has the DNA TGTGCCAGCAGCTTAGAGGGCAGTGGGAAGATGAACACTGAAGCTTTCTTT. Translation: CASSLEGSGKMNTEAFF.